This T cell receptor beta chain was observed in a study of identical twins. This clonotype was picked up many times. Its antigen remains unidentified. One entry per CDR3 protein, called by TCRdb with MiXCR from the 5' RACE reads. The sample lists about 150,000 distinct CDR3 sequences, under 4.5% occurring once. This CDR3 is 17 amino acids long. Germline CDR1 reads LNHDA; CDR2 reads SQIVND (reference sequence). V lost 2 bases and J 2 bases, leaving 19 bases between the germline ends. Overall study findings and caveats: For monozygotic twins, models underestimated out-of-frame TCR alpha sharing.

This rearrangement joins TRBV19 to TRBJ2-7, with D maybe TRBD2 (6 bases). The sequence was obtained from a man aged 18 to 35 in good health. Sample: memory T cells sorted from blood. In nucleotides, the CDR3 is TGTGCCAGTAGTATAACTCGGGACTCGTCAACCCCCTACGAGCAGTACTTC. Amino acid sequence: CASSITRDSSTPYEQYF. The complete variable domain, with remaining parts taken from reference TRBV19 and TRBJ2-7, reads DGGITQSPKYLFRKEGQNVTLSCEQNLNHDAMYWYRQDPGQGLRLIYYSQIVNDFQKGDIAEGYSVSREKKESFPLTVTSAQKNPTAFYLCASSITRDSSTPYEQYFGPGTRLTVT.